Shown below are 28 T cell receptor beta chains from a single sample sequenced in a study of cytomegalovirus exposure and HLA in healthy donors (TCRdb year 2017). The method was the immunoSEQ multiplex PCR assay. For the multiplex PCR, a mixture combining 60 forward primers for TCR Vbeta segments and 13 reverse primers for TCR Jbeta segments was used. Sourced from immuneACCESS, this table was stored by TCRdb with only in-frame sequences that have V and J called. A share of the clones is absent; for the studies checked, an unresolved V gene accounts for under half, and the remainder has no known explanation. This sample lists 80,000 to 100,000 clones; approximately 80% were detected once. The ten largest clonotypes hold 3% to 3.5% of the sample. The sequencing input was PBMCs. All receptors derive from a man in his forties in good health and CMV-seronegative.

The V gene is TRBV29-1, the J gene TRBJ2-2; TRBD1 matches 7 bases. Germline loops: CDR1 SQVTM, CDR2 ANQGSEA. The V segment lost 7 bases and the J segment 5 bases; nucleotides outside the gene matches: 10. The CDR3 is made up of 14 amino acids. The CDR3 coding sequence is TGCAGCGCTGCCAGGACAGGAAAAACCGGGGAGCTGTTTTTT. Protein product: CSAARTGKTGELFF.

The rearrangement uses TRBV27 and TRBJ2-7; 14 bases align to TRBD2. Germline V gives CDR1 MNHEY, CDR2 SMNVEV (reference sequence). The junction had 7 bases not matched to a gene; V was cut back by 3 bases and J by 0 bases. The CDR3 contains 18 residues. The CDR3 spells CASSFKGLAGGGSYEQYF. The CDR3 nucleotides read TGTGCCAGCAGTTTCAAAGGACTAGCGGGGGGCGGCTCCTACGAGCAGTACTTC.

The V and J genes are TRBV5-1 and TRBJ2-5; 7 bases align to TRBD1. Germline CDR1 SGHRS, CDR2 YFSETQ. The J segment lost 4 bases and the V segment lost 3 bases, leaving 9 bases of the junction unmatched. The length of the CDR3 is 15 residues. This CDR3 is CASSSNPGQRETQYF. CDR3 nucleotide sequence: TGCGCCAGCAGCTCGAATCCGGGACAGAGAGAGACCCAGTACTTC.

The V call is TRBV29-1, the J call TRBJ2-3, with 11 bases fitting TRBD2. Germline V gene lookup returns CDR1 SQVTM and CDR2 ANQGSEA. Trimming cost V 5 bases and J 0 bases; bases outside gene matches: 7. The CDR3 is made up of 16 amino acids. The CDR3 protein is CSVQLAGETSTDTQYF. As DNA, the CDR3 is TGCAGCGTTCAACTAGCGGGGGAGACTAGCACAGATACGCAGTATTTT.

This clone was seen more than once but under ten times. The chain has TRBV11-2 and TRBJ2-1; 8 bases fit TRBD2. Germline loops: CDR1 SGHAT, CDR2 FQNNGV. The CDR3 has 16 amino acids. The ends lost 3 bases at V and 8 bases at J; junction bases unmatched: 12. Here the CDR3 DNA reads TGTGCCAGCAGCTTCAGACGGGGGACTAGGGTCCATGAGCAGTTCTTC. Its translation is CASSFRRGTRVHEQFF.

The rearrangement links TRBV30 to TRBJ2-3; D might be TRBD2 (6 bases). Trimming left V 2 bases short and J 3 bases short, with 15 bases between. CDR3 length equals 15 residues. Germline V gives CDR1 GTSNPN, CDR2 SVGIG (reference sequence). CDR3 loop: CAWSPGTHQTDTQYF. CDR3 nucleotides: TGTGCCTGGAGTCCCGGGACTCACCAAACAGATACGCAGTATTTT.

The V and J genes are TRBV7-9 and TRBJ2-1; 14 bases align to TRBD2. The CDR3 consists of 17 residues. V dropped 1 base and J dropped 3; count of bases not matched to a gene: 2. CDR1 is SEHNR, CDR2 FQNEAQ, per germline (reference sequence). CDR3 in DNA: TGTGCCAGCAGCTTAGGGGGACTAGCGGGGGACTACAATGAGCAGTTCTTC. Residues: CASSLGGLAGDYNEQFF.

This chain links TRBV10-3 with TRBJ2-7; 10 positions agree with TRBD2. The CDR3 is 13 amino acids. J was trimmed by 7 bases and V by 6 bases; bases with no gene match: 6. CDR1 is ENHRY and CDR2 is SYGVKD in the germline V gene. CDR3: CAIRSLAGDEQYF. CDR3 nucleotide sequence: TGTGCCATCAGAAGTCTAGCGGGGGATGAGCAGTACTTC.

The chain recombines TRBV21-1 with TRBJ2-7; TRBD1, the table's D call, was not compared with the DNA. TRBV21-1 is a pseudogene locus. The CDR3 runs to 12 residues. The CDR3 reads CAPGTGRYEQYF. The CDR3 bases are TGTGCCCCCGGGACAGGGCGGTACGAGCAGTACTTC.

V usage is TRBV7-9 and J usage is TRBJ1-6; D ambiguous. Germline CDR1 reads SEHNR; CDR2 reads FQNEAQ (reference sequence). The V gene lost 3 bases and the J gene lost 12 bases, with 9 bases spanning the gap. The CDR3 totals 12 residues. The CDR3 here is CASSFNEGPLHF. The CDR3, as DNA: TGTGCCAGCAGCTTTAATGAGGGACCCCTCCACTTT.

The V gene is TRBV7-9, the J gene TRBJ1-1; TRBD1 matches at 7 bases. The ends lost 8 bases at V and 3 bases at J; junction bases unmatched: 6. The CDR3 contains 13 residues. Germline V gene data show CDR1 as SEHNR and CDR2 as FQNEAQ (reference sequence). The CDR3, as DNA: TGTGCCAGCCTAGCCGACAGGGACACTGAAGCTTTCTTT. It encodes CASLADRDTEAFF.

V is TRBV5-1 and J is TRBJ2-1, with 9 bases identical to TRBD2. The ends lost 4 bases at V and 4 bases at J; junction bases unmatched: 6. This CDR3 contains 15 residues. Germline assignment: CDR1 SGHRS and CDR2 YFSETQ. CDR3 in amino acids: CASSTIAGEYNEQFF. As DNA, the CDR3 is TGCGCCAGCAGCACAATAGCGGGGGAGTACAATGAGCAGTTCTTC.

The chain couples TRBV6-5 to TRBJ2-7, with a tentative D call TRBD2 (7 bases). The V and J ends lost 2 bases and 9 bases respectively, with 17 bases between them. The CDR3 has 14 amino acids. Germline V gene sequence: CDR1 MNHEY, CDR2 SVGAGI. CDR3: CASSYLPGEGGQYF. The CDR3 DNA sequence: TGTGCCAGCAGTTACCTTCCAGGGGAGGGCGGGCAGTACTTC.

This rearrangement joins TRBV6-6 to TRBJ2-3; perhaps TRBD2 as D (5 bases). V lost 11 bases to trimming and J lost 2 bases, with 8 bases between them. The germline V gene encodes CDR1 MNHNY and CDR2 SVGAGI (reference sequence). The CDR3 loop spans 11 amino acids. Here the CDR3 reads CAGGDTDTQYF. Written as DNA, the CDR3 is TGTGCCGGAGGAGACACAGATACGCAGTATTTT.

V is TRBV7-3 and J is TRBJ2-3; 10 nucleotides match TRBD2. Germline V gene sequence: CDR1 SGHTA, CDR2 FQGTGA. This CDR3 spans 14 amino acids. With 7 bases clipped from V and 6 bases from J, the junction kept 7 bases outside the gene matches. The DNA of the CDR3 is TGTGCCAGCACGCTTAGCGGGGGGAAGGATACGCAGTATTTT. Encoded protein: CASTLSGGKDTQYF.

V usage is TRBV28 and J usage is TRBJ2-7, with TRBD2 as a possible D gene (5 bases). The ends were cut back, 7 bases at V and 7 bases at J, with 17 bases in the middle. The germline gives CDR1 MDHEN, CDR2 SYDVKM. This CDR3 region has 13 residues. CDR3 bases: TGTGCCAGCAAGGTTAGCGCTATGGGGGAGCAGTACTTC. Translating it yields CASKVSAMGEQYF.

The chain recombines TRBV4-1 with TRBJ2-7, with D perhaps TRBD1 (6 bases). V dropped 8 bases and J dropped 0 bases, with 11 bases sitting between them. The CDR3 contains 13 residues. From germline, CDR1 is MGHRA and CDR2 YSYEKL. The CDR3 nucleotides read TGCGCCAGCGCGCAGGGGCCCTCCTACGAGCAGTACTTC. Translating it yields CASAQGPSYEQYF.

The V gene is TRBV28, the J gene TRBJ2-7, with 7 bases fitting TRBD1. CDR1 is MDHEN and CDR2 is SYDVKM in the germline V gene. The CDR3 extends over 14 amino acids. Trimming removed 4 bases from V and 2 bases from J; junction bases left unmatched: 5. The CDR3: CASSSNRGPYEQYF. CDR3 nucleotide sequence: TGTGCCAGCAGTTCGAACAGGGGCCCCTACGAGCAGTACTTC.

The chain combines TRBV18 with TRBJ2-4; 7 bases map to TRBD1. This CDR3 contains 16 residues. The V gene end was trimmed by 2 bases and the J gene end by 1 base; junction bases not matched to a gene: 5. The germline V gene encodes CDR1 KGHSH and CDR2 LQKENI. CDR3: CASSPVKGAAKNIQYF. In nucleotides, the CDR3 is TGTGCCAGCTCACCAGTCAAGGGGGCGGCCAAAAACATTCAGTACTTC.

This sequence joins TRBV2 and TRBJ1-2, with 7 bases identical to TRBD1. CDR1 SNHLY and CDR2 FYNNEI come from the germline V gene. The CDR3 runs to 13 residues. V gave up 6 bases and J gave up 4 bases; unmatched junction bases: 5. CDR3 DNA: TGTGCCAGCAGGGTTACAGGGGTCTATGGCTACACCTTC. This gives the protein CASRVTGVYGYTF.

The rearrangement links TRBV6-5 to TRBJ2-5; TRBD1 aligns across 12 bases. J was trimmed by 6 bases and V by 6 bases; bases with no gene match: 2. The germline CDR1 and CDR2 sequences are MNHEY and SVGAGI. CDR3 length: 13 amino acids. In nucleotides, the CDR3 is TGTGCCAGCAGGGGACAGGGGGCAAAGACCCAGTACTTC. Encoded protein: CASRGQGAKTQYF.

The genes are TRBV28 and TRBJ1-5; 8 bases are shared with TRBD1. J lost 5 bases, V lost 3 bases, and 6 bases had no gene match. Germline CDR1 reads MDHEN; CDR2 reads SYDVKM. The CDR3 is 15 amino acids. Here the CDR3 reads CASSFPQGADQPQHF. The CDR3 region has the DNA TGTGCCAGCAGTTTTCCCCAGGGGGCGGATCAGCCCCAGCATTTT.

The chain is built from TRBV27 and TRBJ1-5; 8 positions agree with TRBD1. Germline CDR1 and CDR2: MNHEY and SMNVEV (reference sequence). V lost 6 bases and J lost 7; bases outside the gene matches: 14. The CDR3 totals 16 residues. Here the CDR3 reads CASSSLGTGGEQPQHF. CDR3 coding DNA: TGTGCCAGCAGCTCATTAGGCACAGGGGGAGAGCAGCCCCAGCATTTT.

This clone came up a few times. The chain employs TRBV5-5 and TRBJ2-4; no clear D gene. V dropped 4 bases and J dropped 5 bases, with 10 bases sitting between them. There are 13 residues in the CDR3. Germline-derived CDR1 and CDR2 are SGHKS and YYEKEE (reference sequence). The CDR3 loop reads CASSVEPENIQYF. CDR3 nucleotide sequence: TGTGCCAGCAGCGTGGAACCGGAAAACATTCAGTACTTC.

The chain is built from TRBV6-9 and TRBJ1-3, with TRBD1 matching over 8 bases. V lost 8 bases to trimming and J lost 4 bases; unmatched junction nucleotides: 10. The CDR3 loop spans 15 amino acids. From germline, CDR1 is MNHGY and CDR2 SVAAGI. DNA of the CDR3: TGTGCCAGCGACCCGGCCAGGGGGCCAGGAAACACCATATATTTT. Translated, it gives CASDPARGPGNTIYF.

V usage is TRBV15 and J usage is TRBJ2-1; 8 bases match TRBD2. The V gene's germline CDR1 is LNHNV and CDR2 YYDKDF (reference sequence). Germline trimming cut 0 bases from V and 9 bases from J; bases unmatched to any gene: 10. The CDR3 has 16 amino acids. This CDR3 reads CATSRDPAGGLGEQFF. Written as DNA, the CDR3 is TGTGCCACCAGCAGAGATCCGGCGGGGGGCCTAGGTGAGCAGTTCTTC.

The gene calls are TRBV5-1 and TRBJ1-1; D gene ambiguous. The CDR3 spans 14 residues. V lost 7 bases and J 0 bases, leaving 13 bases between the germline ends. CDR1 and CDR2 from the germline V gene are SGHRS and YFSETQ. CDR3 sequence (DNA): TGCGCCAGCCGCTCCGAGGTCCTGAACACTGAAGCTTTCTTT. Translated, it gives CASRSEVLNTEAFF.

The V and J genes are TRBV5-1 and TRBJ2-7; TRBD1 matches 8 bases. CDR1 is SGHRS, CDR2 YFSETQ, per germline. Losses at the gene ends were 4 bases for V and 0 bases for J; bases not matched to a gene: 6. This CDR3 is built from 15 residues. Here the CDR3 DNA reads TGCGCCAGCAGCCAAGGACAGGGTCACTCCTACGAGCAGTACTTC. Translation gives CASSQGQGHSYEQYF. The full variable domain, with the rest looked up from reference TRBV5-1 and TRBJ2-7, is KAGVTQTPRYLIKTRGQQVTLSCSPISGHRSVSWYQQTPGQGLQFLFEYFSETQRNKGNFPGRFSGRQFSNSRSEMNVSTLELGDSALYLCASSQGQGHSYEQYFGPGTRLTVT.